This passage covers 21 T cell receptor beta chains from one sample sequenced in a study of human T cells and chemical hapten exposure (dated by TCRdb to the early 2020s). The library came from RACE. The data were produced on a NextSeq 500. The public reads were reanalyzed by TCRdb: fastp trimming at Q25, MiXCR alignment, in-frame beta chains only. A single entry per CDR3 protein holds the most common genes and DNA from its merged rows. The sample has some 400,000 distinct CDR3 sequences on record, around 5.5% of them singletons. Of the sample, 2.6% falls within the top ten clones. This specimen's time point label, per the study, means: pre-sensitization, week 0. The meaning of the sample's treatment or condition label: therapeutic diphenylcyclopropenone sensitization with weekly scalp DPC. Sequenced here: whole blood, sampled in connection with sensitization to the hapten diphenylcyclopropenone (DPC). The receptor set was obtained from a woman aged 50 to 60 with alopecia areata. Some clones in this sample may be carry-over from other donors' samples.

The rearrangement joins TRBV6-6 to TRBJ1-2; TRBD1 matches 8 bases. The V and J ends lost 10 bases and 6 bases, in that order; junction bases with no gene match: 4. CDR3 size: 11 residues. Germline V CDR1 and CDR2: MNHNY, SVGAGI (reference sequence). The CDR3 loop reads CATRTGNGYTF. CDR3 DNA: TGTGCCACCCGGACAGGGAATGGCTACACCTTC.

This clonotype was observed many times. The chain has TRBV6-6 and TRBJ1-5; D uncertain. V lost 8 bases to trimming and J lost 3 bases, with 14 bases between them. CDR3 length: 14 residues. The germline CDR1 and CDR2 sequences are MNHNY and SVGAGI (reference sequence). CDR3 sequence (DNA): TGTGCCAGCCAAGCCGGGAGGGACAATCAGCCCCAGCATTTT. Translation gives CASQAGRDNQPQHF.

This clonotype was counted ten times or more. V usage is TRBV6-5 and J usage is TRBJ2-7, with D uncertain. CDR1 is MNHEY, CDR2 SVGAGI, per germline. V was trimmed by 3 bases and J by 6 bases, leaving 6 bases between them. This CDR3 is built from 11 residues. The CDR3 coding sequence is TGTGCCAGCAGTTATGACGGCGAGCAGTACTTC. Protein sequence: CASSYDGEQYF.

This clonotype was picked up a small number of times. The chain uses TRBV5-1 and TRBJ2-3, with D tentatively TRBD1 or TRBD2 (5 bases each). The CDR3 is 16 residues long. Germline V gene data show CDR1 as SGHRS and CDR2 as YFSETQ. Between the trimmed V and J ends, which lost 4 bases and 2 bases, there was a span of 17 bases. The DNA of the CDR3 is TGCGCCAGCAGCCGGACCGGGACGGCTATCACAGATACGCAGTATTTT. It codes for CASSRTGTAITDTQYF. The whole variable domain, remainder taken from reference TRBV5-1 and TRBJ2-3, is KAGVTQTPRYLIKTRGQQVTLSCSPISGHRSVSWYQQTPGQGLQFLFEYFSETQRNKGNFPGRFSGRQFSNSRSEMNVSTLELGDSALYLCASSRTGTAITDTQYFGPGTRLTVL.

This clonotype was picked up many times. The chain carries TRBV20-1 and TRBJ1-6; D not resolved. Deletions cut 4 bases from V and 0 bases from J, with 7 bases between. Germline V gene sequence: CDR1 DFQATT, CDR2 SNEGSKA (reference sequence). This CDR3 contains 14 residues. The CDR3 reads CSATRPSYNSPLHF. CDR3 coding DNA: TGCAGTGCTACCCGTCCCTCCTATAATTCACCCCTCCACTTT.

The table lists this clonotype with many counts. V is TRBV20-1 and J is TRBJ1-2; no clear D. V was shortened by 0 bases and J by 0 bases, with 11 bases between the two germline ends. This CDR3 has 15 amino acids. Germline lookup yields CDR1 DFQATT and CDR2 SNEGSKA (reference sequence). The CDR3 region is CSARDIAVANYGYTF. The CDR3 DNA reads TGCAGTGCTAGAGATATAGCGGTAGCTAACTATGGCTACACCTTC.

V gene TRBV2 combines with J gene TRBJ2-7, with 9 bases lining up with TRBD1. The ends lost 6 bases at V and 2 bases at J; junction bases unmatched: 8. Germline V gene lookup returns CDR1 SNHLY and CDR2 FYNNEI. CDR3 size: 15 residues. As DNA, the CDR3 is TGTGCCAGCAGGGCCGGGACAGGGAAGACCTACGAGCAGTACTTC. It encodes CASRAGTGKTYEQYF.

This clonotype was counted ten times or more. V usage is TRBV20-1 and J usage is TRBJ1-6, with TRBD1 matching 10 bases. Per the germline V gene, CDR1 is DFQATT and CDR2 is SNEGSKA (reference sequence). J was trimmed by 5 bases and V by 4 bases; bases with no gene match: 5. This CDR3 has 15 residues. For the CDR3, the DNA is TGCAGTGCTAACCGGGACAGGGGTGATAATTCACCCCTCCACTTT. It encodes CSANRDRGDNSPLHF.

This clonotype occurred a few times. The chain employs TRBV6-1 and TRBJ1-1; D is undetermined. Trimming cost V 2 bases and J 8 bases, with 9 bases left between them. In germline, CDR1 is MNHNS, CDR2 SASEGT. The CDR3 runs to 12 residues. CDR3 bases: TGTGCCAGCAGTGAAACAACGCGAGAAGCTTTCTTT. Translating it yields CASSETTREAFF.

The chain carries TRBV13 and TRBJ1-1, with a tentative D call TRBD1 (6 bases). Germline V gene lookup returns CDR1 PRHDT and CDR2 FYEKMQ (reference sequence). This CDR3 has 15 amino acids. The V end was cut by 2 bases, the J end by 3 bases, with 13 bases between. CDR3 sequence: CASSLRGARDTEAFF. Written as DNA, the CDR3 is TGTGCCAGCAGCTTAAGGGGGGCCAGGGACACTGAAGCTTTCTTT.

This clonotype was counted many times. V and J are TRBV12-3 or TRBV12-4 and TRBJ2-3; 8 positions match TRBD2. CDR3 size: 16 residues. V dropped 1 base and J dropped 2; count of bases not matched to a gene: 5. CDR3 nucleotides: TGTGCCAGCAGTTTAGTGGGCGGGGGGATCACAGATACGCAGTATTTT. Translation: CASSLVGGGITDTQYF.

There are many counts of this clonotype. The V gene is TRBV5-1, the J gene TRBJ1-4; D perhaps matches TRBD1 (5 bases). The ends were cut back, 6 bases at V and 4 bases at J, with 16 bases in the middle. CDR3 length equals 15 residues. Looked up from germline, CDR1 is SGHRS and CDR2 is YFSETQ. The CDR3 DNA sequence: TGCGCCAGCACCCTGCGGCCTGGGGGTAATGAAAAACTGTTTTTT. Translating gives CASTLRPGGNEKLFF.

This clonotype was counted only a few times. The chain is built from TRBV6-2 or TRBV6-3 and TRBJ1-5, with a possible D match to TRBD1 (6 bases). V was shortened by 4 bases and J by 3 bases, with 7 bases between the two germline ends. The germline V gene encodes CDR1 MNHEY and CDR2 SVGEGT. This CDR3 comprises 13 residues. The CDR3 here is CASSWGANQPQHF. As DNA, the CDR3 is TGTGCCAGCAGTTGGGGGGCCAATCAGCCCCAGCATTTT.

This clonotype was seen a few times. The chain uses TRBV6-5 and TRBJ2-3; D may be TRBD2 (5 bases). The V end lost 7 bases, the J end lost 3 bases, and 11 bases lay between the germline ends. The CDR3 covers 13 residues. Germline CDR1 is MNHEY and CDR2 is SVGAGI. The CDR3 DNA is TGTGCCAGCACCGGTGGGGAGACAGATACGCAGTATTTT. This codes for CASTGGETDTQYF.

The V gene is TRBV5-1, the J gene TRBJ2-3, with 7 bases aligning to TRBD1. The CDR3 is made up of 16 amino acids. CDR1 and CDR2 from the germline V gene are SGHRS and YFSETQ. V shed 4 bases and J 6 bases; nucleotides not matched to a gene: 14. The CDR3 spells CASSAQGRGRIDTQYF. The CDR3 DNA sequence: TGCGCCAGCAGCGCACAGGGGAGAGGTCGGATTGATACGCAGTATTTT. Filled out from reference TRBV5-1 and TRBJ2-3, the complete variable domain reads KAGVTQTPRYLIKTRGQQVTLSCSPISGHRSVSWYQQTPGQGLQFLFEYFSETQRNKGNFPGRFSGRQFSNSRSEMNVSTLELGDSALYLCASSAQGRGRIDTQYFGPGTRLTVL.

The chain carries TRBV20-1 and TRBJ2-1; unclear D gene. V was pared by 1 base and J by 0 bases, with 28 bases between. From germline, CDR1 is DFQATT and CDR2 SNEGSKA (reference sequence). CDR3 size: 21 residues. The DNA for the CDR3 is TGCAGTGCTAGAGCGCCCGATGTGCCCCCCCAACTCCTAAGCTCCTACAATGAGCAGTTCTTC. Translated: CSARAPDVPPQLLSSYNEQFF.

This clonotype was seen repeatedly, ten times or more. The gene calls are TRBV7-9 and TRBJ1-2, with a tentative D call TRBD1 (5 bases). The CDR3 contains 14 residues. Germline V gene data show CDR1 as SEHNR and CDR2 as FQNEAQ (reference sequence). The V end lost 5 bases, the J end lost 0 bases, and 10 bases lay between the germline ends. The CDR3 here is CASSILQANYGYTF. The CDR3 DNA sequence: TGTGCCAGCAGCATTCTACAGGCTAACTATGGCTACACCTTC.

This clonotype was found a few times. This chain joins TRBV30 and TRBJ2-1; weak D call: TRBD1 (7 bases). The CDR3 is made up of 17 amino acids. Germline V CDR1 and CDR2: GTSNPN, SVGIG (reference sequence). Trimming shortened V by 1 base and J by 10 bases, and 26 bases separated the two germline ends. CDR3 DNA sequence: TGTGCCTGGAGTGAAGGGATGCGGGACAGAACTTTCCCCGAGCAGTTCTTC. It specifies CAWSEGMRDRTFPEQFF.

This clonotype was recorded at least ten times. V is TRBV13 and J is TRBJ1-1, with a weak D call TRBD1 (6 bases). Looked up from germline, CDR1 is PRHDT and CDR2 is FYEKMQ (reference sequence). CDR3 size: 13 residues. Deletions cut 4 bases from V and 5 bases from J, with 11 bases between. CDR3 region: CASSSGQSTEAFF. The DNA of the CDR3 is TGTGCCAGCAGCTCGGGACAATCGACTGAAGCTTTCTTT.

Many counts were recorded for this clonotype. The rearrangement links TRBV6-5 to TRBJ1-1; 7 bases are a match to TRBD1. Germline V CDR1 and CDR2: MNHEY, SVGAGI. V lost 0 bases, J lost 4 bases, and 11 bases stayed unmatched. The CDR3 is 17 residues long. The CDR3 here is CASSYSETGYSRTEAFF. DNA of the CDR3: TGTGCCAGCAGTTACTCCGAGACAGGGTATAGTCGCACTGAAGCTTTCTTT.

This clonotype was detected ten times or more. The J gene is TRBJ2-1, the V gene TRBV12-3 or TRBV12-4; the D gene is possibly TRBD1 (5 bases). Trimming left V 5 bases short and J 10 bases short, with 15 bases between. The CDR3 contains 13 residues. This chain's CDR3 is CASSLGVRSEQFF. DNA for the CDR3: TGTGCCAGCAGTCTAGGGGTCCGTTCCGAGCAGTTCTTC.